This T cell receptor beta chain came from a study of blood T cell repertoires in COVID-19 (dated by TCRdb to about 2020). About the study as a whole: Samples from collaborators originated in the United States, Italy and Spain and spanned both the acute and convalescent phases of COVID-19. The prospective study material was composed of cDNA or gDNA derived from T cells, B-cell-depleted T cells, or PBMCs. Subjects who had been exposed to COVID-19, were actively infected with it, or had recovered from it provided the deeply sampled blood TCRbeta repertoires that made up the dataset. The repertoires were made available in a free public database intended to serve as a resource for research on the immune response to SARS-CoV-2. Samples came from the ongoing ImmuneRACE study (first 160 participants) plus 1,254 subjects from 6 global collaborators. Nearly every sample came with metadata listing a de-identified subject ID, COVID-19 status, age in years and sex. Where HLA class I and class II types were available, the types were taken from metadata supplied by the sample provider, not from assay-based typing. Paper-wide results and their limitations: How much clinical and demographic metadata was included differed by source and by participant, and the metadata was provided uncurated.

With respect to this clone: Its antigen is currently not known. Base-call qualities are not available, and no considerably larger clone is one nucleotide away.

Inclusive of the bounding cysteine and phenylalanine, the CDR3 is 16 residues long. Of all the DNA, just the CDR3 is kept, 48 bases in frame from base 1. Between the V and J ends, shortened by 3 bases and 5 bases respectively, the junction contains 19 bases. In the germline V gene (reference sequence), CDR1 corresponds to SGHAT and CDR2 to FQDESV. The immunoSEQ Assay, a bias-controlled multiplex PCR, was used to amplify TCRbeta CDR3 regions from genomic DNA. For the original study's pipeline: The number of nucleated cells in each sample was estimated from the amplification of reference gene primers within the assay. To quantify the absolute abundance of each unique TCRbeta CDR3 rearrangement, sequence reads were collapsed and filtered. For each sample, productive Simpson clonality was calculated as the square root of Simpson's diversity index over productive rearrangements. Imported from immuneACCESS, the table was reduced by TCRdb to in-frame sequences with V and J called. These copies leave out some clones; in studies compared against another copy, an unresolved V gene accounts for under half, and the cause of the remainder is not known. V, J and clone size were drawn from that table, and D and trimming were deduced from the DNA. Here the sample has 250,000 to 300,000 clones; around 84% occur a single time. Clones ranked in the top ten supply 5% of the sample.

Enrolling through a virtual design, the prospective study's participants ranged in age from about 18 to 89 years and lived across 24 United States geographic areas. Cohort assignment in the prospective study relied on participant-reported clinical history from a screening survey and a study questionnaire. Exposed participants had been in contact, within 2 weeks of entering the study, with a person who had a PCR-confirmed or clinician-diagnosed case of COVID-19. In the prospective study, whole blood, serum and a nasopharyngeal or oropharyngeal swab were collected from each participant by mobile phlebotomists. Additional blood draws and questionnaires over an approximately 2-month period could optionally be provided by prospective study participants. Before DNA extraction, blood samples from the prospective study were shipped at room temperature or frozen.

The material sequenced was PBMCs or T cells enriched from blood (not recorded which). The sequence was obtained from a man aged 35 to 55 who had been exposed to COVID-19. The rearranged segments are TRBV11-1 and TRBJ1-2; the D gene cannot be resolved reliably. CDR3 reads: CASSFGGSQRRYGYTF. The sequenced DNA is TGTGCCAGCAGCTTTGGAGGGTCACAAAGAAGATATGGCTACACCTTC.